The 29 T cell receptor beta chains below come from one sample, sequenced in a study of T cells after yellow fever vaccination. Via MiXCR, TCRdb re-called the 5' RACE reads, giving one row per CDR3 protein. The sample has more than 300,000 distinct CDR3 sequences, around 10% seen once. Source: CD4+ T cells sorted from PBMCs, taken 45 days after the yellow fever booster vaccination. The origin of the receptors is a man aged 18 to 29 who received the YFV17D yellow fever vaccine.

The V gene is TRBV7-6, the J gene TRBJ2-1, with 8 nucleotides matching TRBD1. The J segment lost 8 bases and the V segment lost 1 base, leaving 4 bases of the junction unmatched. The CDR3 extends over 14 amino acids. The germline V gene encodes CDR1 SGHVS and CDR2 FNYEAQ. CDR3 nucleotide sequence: TGTGCCAGCAGCTTAGGGACAGGGTGGTATGAGCAGTTCTTC. Protein product: CASSLGTGWYEQFF.

In DNA, the CDR3 is TGCGCCAGCAGTCAAGGACCGATCTCCTACGAGCAGTACTTC. This translates into CASSQGPISYEQYF. The chain links TRBV5-1 to TRBJ2-7; unclear D gene. Germline loops: CDR1 SGHRS, CDR2 YFSETQ. CDR3 length: 14 residues. With 5 bases removed from V and 0 bases from J, the gap between germline ends came to 12 bases.

This clonotype was counted a few times. The chain has TRBV7-2 and TRBJ1-1; D is uncertain. CDR3 size: 14 residues. Germline CDR1 and CDR2: SGHTA and FQGNSA. The V and J ends lost 5 bases and 0 bases respectively, with 10 bases between them. The CDR3 protein is CASSPRGMNTEAFF. The CDR3 coding sequence is TGTGCCAGCAGCCCCCGGGGTATGAACACTGAAGCTTTCTTT.

This clonotype was detected many times. This chain joins TRBV7-2 and TRBJ2-3; D unclear. V was trimmed by 2 bases and J by 0 bases, leaving 6 bases between them. The germline V gene has CDR1 SGHTA and CDR2 FQGNSA. The CDR3 consists of 14 residues. For the CDR3, the DNA is TGTGCCAGCAGCTTAACAGTTAGCACAGATACGCAGTATTTT. This encodes CASSLTVSTDTQYF.

This clonotype turned up a few times. The rearrangement uses TRBV10-3 and TRBJ1-1, with D perhaps matching TRBD1 (6 bases). Germline-derived CDR1 and CDR2 are ENHRY and SYGVKD. V lost 7 bases and J 1 base, leaving 10 bases between the germline ends. CDR3 size: 13 residues. In nucleotides, the CDR3 is TGTGCCATCACCCCGACAGGGAACACTGAAGCTTTCTTT. Residues: CAITPTGNTEAFF.

The chain has TRBV7-2 and TRBJ2-5; no firm D call. With 3 bases removed from V and 0 bases from J, the gap between germline ends came to 11 bases. Germline CDR1 is SGHTA and CDR2 is FQGNSA. This CDR3 region has 15 residues. DNA of the CDR3: TGTGCCAGCAGCTTCAGGAGCAAGAACCAAGAGACCCAGTACTTC. It translates to CASSFRSKNQETQYF.

The chain joins TRBV7-2 to TRBJ2-1; 7 positions agree with TRBD1. Trimming cost V 5 bases and J 10 bases; bases outside gene matches: 11. The CDR3 is 14 residues long. Per germline, CDR1 SGHTA and CDR2 FQGNSA. The CDR3 sequence: CASSTGQAVGEQFF. CDR3 nucleotide sequence: TGTGCCAGCAGCACTGGACAGGCGGTTGGGGAGCAGTTCTTC.

This clonotype was seen a few times. The chain joins TRBV5-1 to TRBJ2-5; either TRBD1 or TRBD2 may fit D (5 bases each). The CDR3 loop spans 15 amino acids. Germline V CDR1 and CDR2: SGHRS, YFSETQ. Trimming took off 6 bases at V and 1 base at J, with 16 bases between the two ends. The CDR3 nucleotides are TGCGCCAGCAATAATTTTGGGGGAACCCAAGAGACCCAGTACTTC. As protein: CASNNFGGTQETQYF.

This clonotype was detected a few times. This chain links TRBV9 with TRBJ2-5; D is unclear. Germline V gives CDR1 SGDLS, CDR2 YYNGEE. The CDR3 spans 13 residues. V was cut by 0 bases and J by 4 bases, with 7 bases left in between. For the CDR3, the DNA is TGTGCCAGCAGCGTAGCAGGTGGAGAGACCCAGTACTTC. Encoded protein: CASSVAGGETQYF.

CDR3 in DNA: TGTGCCAGCAGTTTATCGTGGAGGGTAGAGACCCAGTACTTC. It encodes CASSLSWRVETQYF. V gene TRBV27 combines with J gene TRBJ2-5; the D gene is possibly TRBD2 (6 bases). The ends were cut back, 0 bases at V and 4 bases at J, with 9 bases in the middle. Germline V gene data show CDR1 as MNHEY and CDR2 as SMNVEV (reference sequence). The CDR3 contains 14 residues.

The V and J genes are TRBV6-4 and TRBJ1-1; D possibly corresponds to TRBD1 (5 bases). Germline assignment: CDR1 MRHNA and CDR2 SNTAGT. V was trimmed by 4 bases and J by 2 bases, leaving 11 bases between them. There are 14 residues in the CDR3. The CDR3 DNA sequence: TGTGCCAGCAGTGCAAGCGGGGCTAACACTGAAGCTTTCTTT. Its protein is CASSASGANTEAFF.

This clonotype was seen a few times. V and J are TRBV9 and TRBJ2-1, with 9 bases matching TRBD2. CDR3 length: 16 amino acids. Germline trimming cut 0 bases from V and 4 bases from J; bases unmatched to any gene: 5. The germline V gene has CDR1 SGDLS and CDR2 YYNGEE. CDR3 region: CASSVGIAGDYNEQFF. CDR3 sequence (DNA): TGTGCCAGCAGCGTAGGGATAGCGGGGGATTACAATGAGCAGTTCTTC.

V gene TRBV7-2 combines with J gene TRBJ2-3; D unclear. Deletions cut 4 bases from V and 1 base from J, with 15 bases between. Germline values: CDR1 SGHTA, CDR2 FQGNSA. The CDR3 extends over 16 amino acids. CDR3 in amino acids: CASSSPPGLRTDTQYF. Written as DNA, the CDR3 is TGTGCCAGCAGCTCGCCCCCTGGGCTACGCACAGATACGCAGTATTTT.

This clonotype has only a few counts. The chain couples TRBV27 to TRBJ1-2; 9 positions agree with TRBD1. The CDR3 spans 16 residues. With 5 bases clipped from V and 3 bases from J, the junction kept 10 bases outside the gene matches. Germline lookup yields CDR1 MNHEY and CDR2 SMNVEV (reference sequence). CDR3 region: CASSPPFGDRDYGYTF. CDR3 DNA sequence: TGTGCCAGCAGTCCCCCGTTTGGGGACAGGGACTATGGCTACACCTTC.

This clonotype was observed a few times. This chain links TRBV25-1 with TRBJ2-5; D remains ambiguous. The germline gives CDR1 MGHDK, CDR2 SYGVNS. The V end was cut by 3 bases, the J end by 0 bases, with 11 bases between. This CDR3 has 15 residues. CDR3 sequence (DNA): TGTGCCAGCAGTGATCCCAGGATGTACCAAGAGACCCAGTACTTC. Residues: CASSDPRMYQETQYF.

The genes are TRBV12-3 or TRBV12-4 and TRBJ2-5; the D gene is possibly TRBD2 (6 bases). CDR3 length equals 16 residues. V was pared by 1 base and J by 7 bases, with 19 bases between. The CDR3 sequence is CASSLDPSREEGTQYF. DNA of the CDR3: TGTGCCAGCAGTTTAGACCCTTCGCGGGAAGAAGGGACCCAGTACTTC.

The chain joins TRBV6-2 or TRBV6-3 to TRBJ2-3, with TRBD2 as a possible D gene (5 bases). V was pared by 6 bases and J by 10 bases, with 17 bases between. Germline values: CDR1 MNHEY, CDR2 SVGEGT. The CDR3 is 13 amino acids. CDR3 nucleotide sequence: TGTGCCAGCAGCGGTAGCGTTCCTTTGGCGCAGTATTTT. It encodes CASSGSVPLAQYF.

CDR3 sequence reads: CASNRDSASYEQYF. The CDR3, as DNA: TGCGCCAGCAACCGGGACAGCGCTTCCTACGAGCAGTACTTC. The chain is built from TRBV5-1 and TRBJ2-7, with 7 nucleotides matching TRBD1. The CDR3 contains 14 residues. Germline-derived CDR1 and CDR2 are SGHRS and YFSETQ. V shed 6 bases and J 1 base; nucleotides not matched to a gene: 7.

The rearrangement links TRBV20-1 to TRBJ1-2; D is unresolved. Germline V lookup: CDR1 DFQATT, CDR2 SNEGSKA (reference sequence). The CDR3 is 11 amino acids. Trimming took 8 bases from V and 4 from J, leaving 11 bases between them. The CDR3 loop reads CSTVPIYGYTF. CDR3 coding DNA: TGCAGTACCGTGCCAATCTATGGCTACACCTTC.

This clonotype was found a few times. This chain uses TRBV5-1 with TRBJ2-5; D perhaps matches TRBD1 (6 bases). Germline V gene sequence: CDR1 SGHRS, CDR2 YFSETQ. CDR3 length: 14 amino acids. Between the trimmed V and J ends, which lost 0 bases and 4 bases, there was a span of 10 bases. Here the CDR3 reads CASSLATGRETQYF. The CDR3, as DNA: TGCGCCAGCAGCTTGGCCACAGGGAGAGAGACCCAGTACTTC.

The chain couples TRBV7-2 to TRBJ2-6; D call uncertain. The CDR3 is 13 residues long. Deletions cut 4 bases from V and 3 bases from J, with 4 bases between. Germline CDR1 reads SGHTA; CDR2 reads FQGNSA. The DNA for the CDR3 is TGTGCCAGCAGCTCGTATGGGGCCAACGTCCTGACTTTC. It codes for CASSSYGANVLTF.

CDR3 protein: CASSQEVTWVETQYF. As DNA, the CDR3 is TGCGCCAGCAGCCAAGAAGTCACTTGGGTGGAGACCCAGTACTTC. The chain has TRBV4-1 and TRBJ2-5; D is unresolved. The CDR3 length is 15 residues. The germline CDR1 and CDR2 sequences are MGHRA and YSYEKL. V was pared by 0 bases and J by 5 bases, with 13 bases between.

This clonotype turned up a few times. The J gene is TRBJ2-7, the V gene TRBV20-1; D gene uncertain. Trimming shortened V by 0 bases and J by 5 bases, and 11 bases separated the two germline ends. The CDR3 length is 13 residues. From germline, CDR1 is DFQATT and CDR2 SNEGSKA (reference sequence). The DNA of the CDR3 is TGCAGTGCTAGAGAATACCGGGTCGACGAGCAGTACTTC. Its protein product is CSAREYRVDEQYF.

This clonotype was seen many times. This chain connects TRBV7-9 to TRBJ2-1; D perhaps matches TRBD1 (6 bases). V shed 5 bases and J shed 0 bases, with 17 bases lying between them. The CDR3 spans 17 residues. Germline-derived CDR1 and CDR2 are SEHNR and FQNEAQ (reference sequence). The CDR3 sequence: CASSPSNGRGSYNEQFF. The CDR3 DNA follows: TGTGCCAGCAGCCCGAGTAATGGCAGGGGCTCCTACAATGAGCAGTTCTTC.

The V gene is TRBV3-1, the J gene TRBJ2-7; D unresolved. V lost 0 bases to trimming and J lost 3 bases, with 6 bases between them. Germline CDR1 is LGHDT and CDR2 is YNNKEL (reference sequence). This CDR3 has 13 amino acids. The DNA for the CDR3 is TGTGCCAGCAGCCAAGATCCCCACTACGAGCAGTACTTC. Translation gives CASSQDPHYEQYF.

There are a few counts of this clonotype. CDR3 in DNA: TGCGCCAGCAGACCTGGACGGGGAACAGCGAACACCGGGGAGCTGTTTTTT. Translating it yields CASRPGRGTANTGELFF. The chain uses TRBV5-1 and TRBJ2-2; possible D gene TRBD2, 5 bases. Germline-derived CDR1 and CDR2 are SGHRS and YFSETQ. Deletions cut 5 bases from V and 0 bases from J, with 17 bases between. This CDR3 region has 17 residues.

This clonotype was detected many times. V usage is TRBV11-2 and J usage is TRBJ2-1; D unresolved. The CDR3 is 13 residues long. The germline gives CDR1 SGHAT, CDR2 FQNNGV. Deletions cut 5 bases from V and 5 bases from J, with 10 bases between. This CDR3 reads CASSQARHNEQFF. For the CDR3, the DNA is TGTGCCAGCAGCCAGGCGCGTCACAATGAGCAGTTCTTC. The entire variable domain, with the rest obtained from reference TRBV11-2 and TRBJ2-1, is as follows: EAGVAQSPRYKIIEKRQSVAFWCNPISGHATLYWYQQILGQGPKLLIQFQNNGVVDDSQLPKDRFSAERLKGVDSTLKIQPAKLEDSAVYLCASSQARHNEQFFGPGTRLTVL.

Comments on this clonotype: A clone one base away is much larger, so this may be a read error. The conserved phenylalanine or tryptophan normally closing the CDR3 is absent here, so this likely arose from a read error. The chain joins TRBV12-3 or TRBV12-4 to TRBJ2-7; 8 nucleotides line up with TRBD1. The CDR3 has 12 amino acids. The V and J ends lost 5 bases and 6 bases, in that order; junction bases with no gene match: 3. CDR3 amino acids: CASSIRGREQYS. The CDR3 DNA sequence: TGTGCCAGCAGTATCAGGGGGCGCGAGCAGTACTCC.

This chain connects TRBV5-1 to TRBJ1-2; D is unclear. Germline CDR1 is SGHRS and CDR2 is YFSETQ. V was pared by 4 bases and J by 2 bases, with 9 bases between. The CDR3 extends over 13 amino acids. The CDR3 sequence is CASSADVNYGYTF. Written as DNA, the CDR3 is TGCGCCAGCAGCGCGGACGTGAACTATGGCTACACCTTC. The full variable domain, completed using reference TRBV5-1 and TRBJ1-2, is KAGVTQTPRYLIKTRGQQVTLSCSPISGHRSVSWYQQTPGQGLQFLFEYFSETQRNKGNFPGRFSGRQFSNSRSEMNVSTLELGDSALYLCASSADVNYGYTFGSGTRLTVV.